The present entry profiles one T cell receptor beta chain with its context. These data are taken from a study of blood T cell repertoires in COVID-19. Across the study: PBMCs, B-cell-depleted T cells, or T cells were the source of the cDNA or gDNA that made up the material.

This CDR3 contains 13 residues. Trimming cost V 7 bases and J 1 base, with 8 bases left between them. The assay was immunoSEQ multiplex PCR, and TCRdb's table has in-frame clones only and misses some. The table lists roughly 200,000 clones, around 85% of them singletons. Sample: peripheral blood. This TCR derives from a man between 60 and 75 years old with acute or convalescent COVID-19. The chain employs TRBV12-3 or TRBV12-4 and TRBJ1-5; no definite D call. Here the CDR3 reads CASNDNSNQPQHF. CDR3 DNA sequence: TGTGCCAGCAACGACAACAGCAATCAGCCCCAGCATTTT.